This record concerns one T cell receptor (beta chain) sequence. Its antigen is still unknown. It has no much larger one-base neighbor in the sample; base qualities were not kept. These data come from a study of T cell responses to AZD1222 COVID-19 vaccine (dated by TCRdb to the early 2020s). In the study overall: AZD1222 recipients whose second dose came at about 4 weeks and those whose second dose came at about 12 weeks were combined into one group, since spike-specific TCR depth and breadth did not differ between the two schedules. Trial participants were enrolled by age into subgroups of 18-55, 56-69 and 70-plus years, and about 150, 27 and 61 TCR-sequenced participants, respectively, were included in these subgroups. TCR sequencing was performed for more than 230 trial participants, of whom some 200 were given two doses of AZD1222 and around 25 were given two doses of MenACWY control vaccine. What the research found in general, with its limitations: Most participants were white British and females outnumbered males, and the authors suggested that clonal diversity may have been underestimated. In the small 56-69-year group, the increase in depth fell short of significance, most likely because of low power. Conclusions about previously exposed vaccinees were limited because only 5 or 6 AZD1222 recipients were SARS-CoV-2 seropositive at baseline. Because no day 14 peak-response samples were available, the repertoires could be characterized only after the peak T cell response. After two AZD1222 doses, spike-specific TCR breadth and depth were significantly higher than at day 0 and than in MenACWY recipients. Nearly half of unique spike-specific TCRs reportedly recognized epitopes outside regions mutated in the B.1.351 and B.1.1.7 variants. Vaccine-associated CD4 TCRs spanned the whole spike protein, with dominant responses in regions 160-218 and 743-854.

The CDR3 regions of human TCRbeta chains were subjected to immunosequencing. The paper's data handling went like this. TCRs in the repertoires were matched against a reference library of SARS-CoV-2-specific TCRs that had been generated with the MIRA antigen-specificity platform. Breadth was defined as the fraction of unique TCRs that were SARS-CoV-2-associated. Depth was defined as the fraction of total T cells that were SARS-CoV-2-associated. Using the MIRA data, each spike-specific TCR was assigned both to the spike region to which the TCR was reactive and to a CD4 or CD8 class. Log10-transformed breadth and depth values were compared by one-way ANOVA with Sidak's multiple comparisons tests. TCRdb retrieved this table from immuneACCESS and kept in-frame rearrangements only. Not all clones are present; in checked studies, unresolved V genes account for under half, and no reason is known for the remainder. V and J calls and clone size are as listed in that table; D and trimming were resolved from the DNA. The sample table holds about 130,000 clones, of which 93% were seen once. The ten largest clones represent roughly 5.4% of the sample.

Including cysteine and phenylalanine, the CDR3 has 13 amino acids. The retained sequence is limited to the CDR3, 39 bases, with the frame set at the first base. V lost 3 bases and J lost 6 bases; the stretch between them is 9 bases long. For CDR1 and CDR2, the germline V gene (reference sequence) lists MNHEY and SMNVEV. According to the study, the label for this sample's time point signals: baseline before first vaccination. Vaccinee samples came from UK trials COV001 and COV002, including a single-blind randomized controlled phase 2/3 trial of AZD1222 (ChAdOx1 nCoV-19) in healthy adults. For TCRbeta chain sequencing, PBMC samples from trial participants were taken at day 0 and at day 28 after the second dose.

The source of this sequence is an adult in good health. The rearranged chain carries TRBV27 and TRBJ2-1; TRBD2 could be the D gene, as 5 bases match. This sample comprised peripheral blood, obtained on day 0 of AZD1222 vaccination. The sequenced DNA is TGTGCCAGCAGTTTCGCTAGCCGCAATGAGCAGTTCTTC. Translated, it gives CASSFASRNEQFF.